The present T cell receptor beta chain was sequenced within a study of CD8+ T cells in alopecia areata. Sequencing templates came from extracted RNA that was reverse transcribed into cDNA. Profiled with immunoSEQ multiplex PCR; TCRdb holds only in-frame clones, not every one. The sample includes 100,000 to 150,000 clones, over 60% of them seen just once. The receptor comes from a human donor in good health. The specimen sequenced was CD4+ T cells sorted from blood.

For the CDR3, the DNA is TGCAGCGCCGAGGACAGGGGCACAGATACGCAGTATTTT. Amino acids: CSAEDRGTDTQYF. The chain joins TRBV29-1 to TRBJ2-3, with 8 bases fitting TRBD1. Trimming took 7 bases from V and 1 from J; bases not matched to a gene: 4. CDR1 and CDR2 from the germline V gene are SQVTM and ANQGSEA. This CDR3 region has 13 residues.